A single sample gave rise to the 30 T cell receptor beta chains below, sequenced in a study of CD8+ T cells in alopecia areata. Treatment in this sample: oral pan-JAK inhibitor, 5-10 mg twice daily. Extraction of RNA preceded its reverse transcription into cDNA, which served as the sequencing template. The repertoire was sequenced with immunoSEQ multiplex PCR; TCRdb's copy has only in-frame clones and lacks some. The sample lists about 200,000 clones; 64% were seen once. This material consisted of CD4+ T cells sorted from blood, taken around week 49, from a patient treated with tofacitinib. The receptors here all came from a human donor with alopecia areata.

V gene TRBV6-1 combines with J gene TRBJ2-1, with D possibly being TRBD2 (5 bases). Between the trimmed V and J ends, which lost 2 bases and 9 bases, there was a span of 14 bases. Germline V lookup: CDR1 MNHNS, CDR2 SASEGT. CDR3 length: 14 amino acids. Here the CDR3 reads CASSENTGWSEQFF. The DNA for the CDR3 is TGTGCCAGCAGTGAAAATACGGGGTGGAGTGAGCAGTTCTTC.

This clone was recorded a few times. CDR3 region: CASSYVAQPGTEAFF. The CDR3 DNA is TGTGCCAGCAGCTATGTAGCCCAGCCAGGCACTGAAGCTTTCTTT. This chain uses TRBV7-2 with TRBJ1-1; D is undetermined. V gave up 4 bases and J gave up 4 bases, with 16 bases separating them. Germline V gene sequence: CDR1 SGHTA, CDR2 FQGNSA. This CDR3 comprises 15 residues.

In its sample, this clone was seen a few times. The gene calls are TRBV30 and TRBJ2-2; a possible D gene is TRBD2 (5 bases). Trimming removed 3 bases from V and 3 bases from J, with 11 bases in between. Germline CDR1 and CDR2: GTSNPN and SVGIG (reference sequence). CDR3 length: 14 amino acids. CDR3 protein: CAWRRVSDTGELFF. The CDR3, as DNA: TGTGCCTGGAGGAGGGTTTCGGACACCGGGGAGCTGTTTTTT.

The rearrangement links TRBV23-1 to TRBJ2-5; D perhaps matches TRBD2 (5 bases). TRBV23-1 belongs to the ORF category, with a function that is uncertain. The CDR3 is 16 amino acids. Trimming removed 4 bases at V and 5 bases at J, with 20 bases between. CDR3 nucleotide sequence: TGCGCCAGCAGTCGACTGGGTCGGGATTTGTTGGAGACCCAGTACTTC. It is translated as CASSRLGRDLLETQYF.

The V gene is TRBV5-1, the J gene TRBJ2-5; TRBD2 might be the D (6 bases). From germline, CDR1 is SGHRS and CDR2 YFSETQ. The CDR3 is made up of 14 amino acids. V lost 2 bases and J 4 bases, leaving 12 bases between the germline ends. Written as DNA, the CDR3 is TGCGCCAGCAGCTTTTTGGAGGGTGCAGAGACCCAGTACTTC. As protein: CASSFLEGAETQYF.

J is TRBJ1-5 and V is TRBV6-5; no clear D. The V end lost 4 bases, the J end lost 5 bases, and 9 bases lay between the germline ends. Germline CDR1 MNHEY, CDR2 SVGAGI. The CDR3 has 13 amino acids. The CDR3 nucleotides read TGTGCCAGCAGTTCTACCCCCCATCAGCCCCAGCATTTT. Translating it yields CASSSTPHQPQHF.

This clone appeared a few times. The V call is TRBV30, the J call TRBJ1-1, with TRBD1 matching over 7 bases. Germline V CDR1 and CDR2: GTSNPN, SVGIG (reference sequence). This CDR3 has 13 residues. V dropped 2 bases and J dropped 1; count of bases not matched to a gene: 1. CDR3 sequence reads: CAWSHRGNTEAFF. The CDR3 coding sequence is TGTGCCTGGAGTCACAGGGGGAACACTGAAGCTTTCTTT. Looking up the rest from reference TRBV30 and TRBJ1-1 gives the full variable domain: SQTIHQWPATLVQPVGSPLSLECTVEGTSNPNLYWYRQAAGRGLQLLFYSVGIGQISSEVPQNLSASRPQDRQFILSSKKLLLSDSGFYLCAWSHRGNTEAFFGQGTRLTVV.

This clone was counted once. This chain connects TRBV29-1 to TRBJ2-1; 10 positions agree with TRBD2. J gave up 0 bases and V 1 base, and 9 bases lay outside the gene matches. The germline V gene encodes CDR1 SQVTM and CDR2 ANQGSEA. The CDR3 runs to 18 residues. The CDR3, as DNA: TGCAGCGTTGAAGGGGAATTAGCGGGGGGCCTCTCCTACAATGAGCAGTTCTTC. It yields the protein CSVEGELAGGLSYNEQFF.

CDR3 sequence: CAWSLRGQGYTF. For the CDR3, the DNA is TGTGCCTGGAGCCTCAGGGGGCAAGGCTACACCTTC. The chain couples TRBV30 to TRBJ1-2, with 8 bases matching TRBD1. This CDR3 has 12 residues. Germline assignment: CDR1 GTSNPN and CDR2 SVGIG (reference sequence). V lost 3 bases and J lost 8; bases outside the gene matches: 5. Using reference TRBV30 and TRBJ1-2 for the parts outside the CDR3, the full variable domain is SQTIHQWPATLVQPVGSPLSLECTVEGTSNPNLYWYRQAAGRGLQLLFYSVGIGQISSEVPQNLSASRPQDRQFILSSKKLLLSDSGFYLCAWSLRGQGYTFGSGTRLTVV.

The V and J genes are TRBV7-2 and TRBJ2-3; 8 bases are shared with TRBD1. V shed 5 bases and J 2 bases; nucleotides not matched to a gene: 6. The germline CDR1 and CDR2 sequences are SGHTA and FQGNSA. The CDR3 consists of 15 residues. The CDR3, as DNA: TGTGCCAGCAGCCCCGACAGGGGAAACACAGATACGCAGTATTTT. It specifies CASSPDRGNTDTQYF.

The chain recombines TRBV2 with TRBJ2-1; D is perhaps TRBD1 or TRBD2 (5 bases each). With 7 bases removed from V and 2 bases from J, the gap between germline ends came to 9 bases. Germline-derived CDR1 and CDR2 are SNHLY and FYNNEI. There are 13 residues in the CDR3. The CDR3 DNA sequence: TGTGCCAGCACTGGGACCACCTACAATGAGCAGTTCTTC. Translation gives CASTGTTYNEQFF.

The chain employs TRBV7-2 and TRBJ2-7, with 11 bases aligning to TRBD2. The junction had 7 bases not matched to a gene; V was cut back by 2 bases and J by 7 bases. Germline V lookup: CDR1 SGHTA, CDR2 FQGNSA. This CDR3 has 15 amino acids. In DNA, the CDR3 is TGTGCCAGCAGCTTACGACTAGCGGGGTCTCGAGAGCAGTACTTC. Translating gives CASSLRLAGSREQYF.

The sample holds one count of this clone. The gene calls are TRBV29-1 and TRBJ2-4; D not certain. The CDR3 runs 11 residues. Germline values: CDR1 SQVTM, CDR2 ANQGSEA. V dropped 7 bases and J dropped 2 bases, with 6 bases sitting between them. CDR3 nucleotide sequence: TGCAGCGCGAATACCAAAAACATTCAGTACTTC. This translates into CSANTKNIQYF.

The chain has TRBV5-1 and TRBJ1-2; 7 nucleotides align to TRBD1. The CDR3 length is 15 residues. Germline V CDR1 and CDR2: SGHRS, YFSETQ. V shed 1 base, J shed 0 bases, and the junction held 3 bases outside the gene matches. The DNA of the CDR3 is TGCGCCAGCAGCTTGCAAGGGACAGCTAACTATGGCTACACCTTC. This encodes CASSLQGTANYGYTF. Full variable domain (rest looked up from reference TRBV5-1 and TRBJ1-2): KAGVTQTPRYLIKTRGQQVTLSCSPISGHRSVSWYQQTPGQGLQFLFEYFSETQRNKGNFPGRFSGRQFSNSRSEMNVSTLELGDSALYLCASSLQGTANYGYTFGSGTRLTVV.

The chain couples TRBV30 to TRBJ1-6; D is unclear. V was clipped by 7 bases and J by 9 bases, with 13 bases between them. This CDR3 is built from 12 residues. Germline assignment: CDR1 GTSNPN and CDR2 SVGIG (reference sequence). Written as DNA, the CDR3 is TGTGCCTACTCAGCCAGACCTTCACCCCTCCACTTT. This translates into CAYSARPSPLHF.

The chain is built from TRBV29-1 and TRBJ1-2; D not resolved. This CDR3 has 12 residues. Germline V gene lookup returns CDR1 SQVTM and CDR2 ANQGSEA. Trimming took off 4 bases at V and 5 bases at J, with 11 bases between the two ends. In DNA form, the CDR3 reads TGCAGCGTTGTATTTGGGGATTATGGCTACACCTTC. It specifies CSVVFGDYGYTF.

This sequence joins TRBV7-9 and TRBJ1-2; no clear D gene. V was shortened by 1 base and J by 8 bases, with 14 bases between the two germline ends. The germline CDR1 and CDR2 sequences are SEHNR and FQNEAQ (reference sequence). The CDR3 is 14 residues long. CDR3 DNA: TGTGCCAGCAGCTTAGAGATCACGGTACAGGGCTACACCTTC. Protein sequence: CASSLEITVQGYTF.

CDR3 loop: CASSLGTGGFGNQPQHF. CDR3 DNA sequence: TGTGCCAGCAGCTTAGGGACAGGGGGCTTTGGCAATCAGCCCCAGCATTTT. The J gene is TRBJ1-5, the V gene TRBV11-2; 11 nucleotides line up with TRBD1. The CDR3 sequence is 17 residues long. Looked up from germline, CDR1 is SGHAT and CDR2 is FQNNGV. V gave up 1 base and J gave up 2 bases; unmatched junction bases: 4.

This chain joins TRBV29-1 and TRBJ1-2, with D perhaps matching TRBD1 (6 bases). Per the germline V gene, CDR1 is SQVTM and CDR2 is ANQGSEA. V was clipped by 7 bases and J by 6 bases, with 12 bases between them. This CDR3 has 11 residues. The CDR3 here is CSAERGNGYTF. DNA of the CDR3: TGCAGCGCCGAGAGGGGGAATGGCTACACCTTC.

The chain recombines TRBV9 with TRBJ2-3; D not resolved. Per germline, CDR1 SGDLS and CDR2 YYNGEE. The V end was cut by 0 bases, the J end by 6 bases, with 14 bases between. This CDR3 spans 15 amino acids. The CDR3 region has the DNA TGTGCCAGCAGCGTAGATGGGTACTCCGGTGATACGCAGTATTTT. Translation: CASSVDGYSGDTQYF.

V and J are TRBV30 and TRBJ1-5, with 7 nucleotides matching TRBD1. V was clipped by 3 bases and J by 2 bases; unmatched bases: 4. Germline V gene sequence: CDR1 GTSNPN, CDR2 SVGIG (reference sequence). The CDR3 is made up of 14 amino acids. The CDR3 loop is CAWSTDRGNQPQHF. CDR3 nucleotides: TGTGCCTGGAGCACAGACAGGGGCAATCAGCCCCAGCATTTT.

Only a few counts were recorded for this clone. The chain joins TRBV5-1 to TRBJ2-7; D call uncertain. Germline CDR1 is SGHRS and CDR2 is YFSETQ. The CDR3 covers 12 residues. V was cut by 3 bases and J by 6 bases, with 10 bases left in between. CDR3 residues: CASSSGRAEQYF. The DNA for the CDR3 is TGCGCCAGCAGCTCAGGACGGGCCGAGCAGTACTTC. Full variable domain (missing parts from reference TRBV5-1 and TRBJ2-7): KAGVTQTPRYLIKTRGQQVTLSCSPISGHRSVSWYQQTPGQGLQFLFEYFSETQRNKGNFPGRFSGRQFSNSRSEMNVSTLELGDSALYLCASSSGRAEQYFGPGTRLTVT.

The genes are TRBV27 and TRBJ2-7; a weak D match, TRBD1 (5 bases). This CDR3 region has 15 residues. Trimming took 4 bases from V and 6 from J, leaving 19 bases between them. Germline V lookup: CDR1 MNHEY, CDR2 SMNVEV (reference sequence). The CDR3 is CASSSALLGAGEQYF. The CDR3, as DNA: TGTGCCAGCAGTTCTGCCCTCCTAGGGGCAGGCGAGCAGTACTTC.

The CDR3, as DNA: TGTGCCTGGAGTGTACAGTACGAGCAGTACTTC. Amino acid sequence: CAWSVQYEQYF. The chain uses TRBV30 and TRBJ2-7; no clear D gene. Germline V gene lookup returns CDR1 GTSNPN and CDR2 SVGIG (reference sequence). The CDR3 loop spans 11 amino acids. Trimming removed 0 bases from V and 4 bases from J, with 4 bases in between.

The gene calls are TRBV29-1 and TRBJ1-1, with D hard to call. CDR3 length: 14 amino acids. Germline V CDR1 and CDR2: SQVTM, ANQGSEA. The V and J ends lost 6 bases and 1 base respectively, with 15 bases between them. The CDR3 bases are TGCAGCGTATCAACGCGGGCATCGAACACTGAAGCTTTCTTT. It translates to CSVSTRASNTEAFF.

The rearrangement links TRBV4-2 to TRBJ2-5; 13 positions agree with TRBD2. The CDR3 sequence is 16 residues long. The V and J ends lost 1 base and 6 bases, in that order; junction bases with no gene match: 5. Germline V gene sequence: CDR1 LGHNA, CDR2 YNFKEQ. CDR3 in amino acids: CASSQGLAGGWKTQYF. CDR3 nucleotides: TGTGCCAGCAGCCAAGGACTAGCGGGGGGATGGAAGACCCAGTACTTC.

This clone occurred a few times. CDR3 DNA sequence: TGTGCCAGCTCGCTAGTGTCGGACACTGAAGCTTTCTTT. Residues: CASSLVSDTEAFF. The chain recombines TRBV18 with TRBJ1-1; no clear D gene. CDR3 size: 13 residues. The ends were cut back, 6 bases at V and 3 bases at J, with 11 bases in the middle. Per the germline V gene, CDR1 is KGHSH and CDR2 is LQKENI.

This clone was recorded a few times. The chain carries TRBV9 and TRBJ1-2; D gene unclear. The CDR3 is made up of 14 amino acids. The germline CDR1 and CDR2 sequences are SGDLS and YYNGEE. V was clipped by 0 bases and J by 3 bases, with 9 bases between them. CDR3 nucleotide sequence: TGTGCCAGCAGCGTAGGAGGAGGTCACTATGGCTACACCTTC. Residues: CASSVGGGHYGYTF. Filled out from reference TRBV9 and TRBJ1-2, the complete variable domain reads DSGVTQTPKHLITATGQRVTLRCSPRSGDLSVYWYQQSLDQGLQFLIQYYNGEERAKGNILERFSAQQFPDLHSELNLSSLELGDSALYFCASSVGGGHYGYTFGSGTRLTVV.

This chain joins TRBV4-2 and TRBJ2-5; 13 bases line up with TRBD2. CDR3 length: 16 amino acids. CDR1 is LGHNA, CDR2 YNFKEQ, per germline. The V segment lost 4 bases and the J segment 0 bases; nucleotides outside the gene matches: 2. CDR3 sequence: CASSLGTSGDQETQYF. Written as DNA, the CDR3 is TGTGCCAGCAGCCTGGGGACTAGCGGGGACCAAGAGACCCAGTACTTC.

The rearrangement joins TRBV2 to TRBJ1-2, with no clear D. The CDR3 extends over 15 amino acids. V gave up 1 base and J gave up 3 bases, with 12 bases separating them. Germline lookup yields CDR1 SNHLY and CDR2 FYNNEI. For the CDR3, the DNA is TGTGCCAGCAGTGAAGTGCCCGGAGGGTACTATGGCTACACCTTC. Translation: CASSEVPGGYYGYTF. The full variable domain, with the rest looked up from reference TRBV2 and TRBJ1-2, is EPEVTQTPSHQVTQMGQEVILRCVPISNHLYFYWYRQILGQKVEFLVSFYNNEISEKSEIFDDQFSVERPDGSNFTLKIRSTKLEDSAMYFCASSEVPGGYYGYTFGSGTRLTVV.